This is a list of T cell receptor beta chains from one sample in a study of blood T cell repertoires in COVID-19. Generated by immunoSEQ multiplex PCR, the TCRdb table keeps only in-frame clones and is missing some. Of a few hundred thousand clones in the sample, 70% to 85% were seen once. Sequenced: peripheral blood. Source of these receptors: an elderly woman with acute or convalescent COVID-19. CDR3s leave out the opening cysteine and the closing phenylalanine or tryptophan. The order of the fields is CDR3 protein, D gene, V gene. D genes are given only for firm matches.

ASSRDSHEQF	TRBD1	TRBV6-2/TRBV6-3
ASIGQGGVAEAF	TRBD1	TRBV2
ASSSNYEQY	-	TRBV11-2
ASSEQGQSYNEQF	-	TRBV2
ATSRDLRGNDHYGYT	-	TRBV15
ASSKDTYNEQF	-	TRBV6-2/TRBV6-3
ASSPSGRALYEQY	TRBD2	TRBV5-4
ASSLGTSYTGELF	TRBD2	TRBV5-6
ASSQGQGSEQY	TRBD1	TRBV4-3
ASSSKTGLEGYT	-	TRBV5-6
AWSVGTANSPLH	TRBD1	TRBV30
ASSQDRGGYGYT	-	TRBV4-1
ASSLAGAKNIQY	-	TRBV5-4
ASSPGLAGRNYEQY	TRBD2	TRBV7-6
AGRQGRTGELF	TRBD1	TRBV5-1
SASTGQLTGNTIY	TRBD1	TRBV20-1
ASNPVAGPNTGELF	TRBD2	TRBV3-1/TRBV3-2
ASSDATGGRDTQY	TRBD1	TRBV28
ATSRGVDTYYGYT	-	TRBV15
ASSYSPTSGGRTDTQY	TRBD2	TRBV6-2/TRBV6-3
ASSRDSQREQF	-	TRBV4-3
ASSEGRDSFYGYT	TRBD1	TRBV9
ASSIRRGGGTGWNNEQF	-	TRBV19
ASSLAGTGGFGYGYT	TRBD1	TRBV11-2
ASSPGQPSSTNEKLF	-	TRBV5-1
ASSTTSGGQETQY	TRBD2	TRBV19
ASSWGLAGSLAYNEQF	TRBD2	TRBV5-5
ASTPGGAMNTEAF	-	TRBV5-1
ASSLRTRGGYEQY	-	TRBV7-6
ASTDLRGGSTGELF	-	TRBV19